The sequence of this TCR beta chain was determined in a study of blood T cell repertoires in COVID-19. Trimming removed 3 bases at V and 6 bases at J, with 5 bases between. The CDR3 sequence is 11 residues long. Germline V CDR1 and CDR2: MNHNS, SASEGT. Clones were sequenced by immunoSEQ multiplex PCR, and TCRdb holds only the in-frame ones, with some missing. The profile shows more than 130,000 clones, roughly 80% of them singletons. Sequences were obtained from peripheral blood. This sequence originates from a woman of 80 years or more in a cohort sampled during active or convalescent COVID-19. The chain employs TRBV6-1 and TRBJ1-2; unclear D gene. Written as DNA, the CDR3 is TGTGCCAGCAGTGAGTATCATGGCTACACCTTC. Translation: CASSEYHGYTF.